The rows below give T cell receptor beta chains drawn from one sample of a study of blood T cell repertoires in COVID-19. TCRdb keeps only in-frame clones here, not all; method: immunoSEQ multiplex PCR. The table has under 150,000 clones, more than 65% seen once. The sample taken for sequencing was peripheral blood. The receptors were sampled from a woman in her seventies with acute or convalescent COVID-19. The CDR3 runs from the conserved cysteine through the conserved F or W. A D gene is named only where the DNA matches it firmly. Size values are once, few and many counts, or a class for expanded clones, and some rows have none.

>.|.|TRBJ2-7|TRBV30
TGTGCCTGGAATCGGGGAAGAATCGAGCAGTACTTC
CAWNRGRIEQYF
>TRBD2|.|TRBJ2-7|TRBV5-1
TGCGCCAGCAGCTTGGAGGTTAGCGGGAACGAGCAGTACTTC
CASSLEVSGNEQYF
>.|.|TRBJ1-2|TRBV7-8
TGTGCCAGCAGCCCTCGGGTAGGGGAACCTTATGGCTACACCTTC
CASSPRVGEPYGYTF
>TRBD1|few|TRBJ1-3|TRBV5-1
TGCGCCAGCAGCCCGGACAGGGACTTTGGAAACACCATATATTTT
CASSPDRDFGNTIYF
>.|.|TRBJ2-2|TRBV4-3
TGCGCCAGCAGCCAAGACTTCTCCGGGGAGCTGTTTTTT
CASSQDFSGELFF
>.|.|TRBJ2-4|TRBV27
TGTGCCACTTCAGACAGGCTCGGCATTCAGTACTTC
CATSDRLGIQYF
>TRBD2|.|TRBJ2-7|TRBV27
TGTGCCAGCAGTTTCAGTTTGGCGGGAGGGGCCTACGAGCAGTACTTC
CASSFSLAGGAYEQYF
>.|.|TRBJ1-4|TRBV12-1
TGTGCCAGCAGCTCCGCTGGGGCTCTCGCAACTAATGAAAAACTGTTTTTT
CASSSAGALATNEKLFF
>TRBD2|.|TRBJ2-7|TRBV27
TGTGCCAGCAGGGAGCGGGAGGGCCCCTACGAGCAGTACTTC
CASREREGPYEQYF
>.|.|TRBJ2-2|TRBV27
TGTGCCAGCAGTTTAGGAAAGGCAGGGAACACCGGGGAGCTGTTTTTT
CASSLGKAGNTGELFF
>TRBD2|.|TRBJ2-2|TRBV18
TGTGCCAGCTCAAGACTAGCGGGAGACACCGGGGAGCTGTTTTTT
CASSRLAGDTGELFF
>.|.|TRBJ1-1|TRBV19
TGTGCCAGTAGGGGGCCTACATCCATGAACACTGAAGCTTTCTTT
CASRGPTSMNTEAFF
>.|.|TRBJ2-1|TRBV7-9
TGTGCCAGCAGCCGAGGTGGTTCCAATGAGCAGTTCTTC
CASSRGGSNEQFF
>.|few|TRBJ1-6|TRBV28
TGTGCCAGCCGTGTAAATAATTCACCCCTCCACTTT
CASRVNNSPLHF
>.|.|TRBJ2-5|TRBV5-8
TGTGCCAGCAGCTTGGCGGGTAGGGGTGTGGAGACCCAGTACTTC
CASSLAGRGVETQYF
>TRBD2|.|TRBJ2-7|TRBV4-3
TGCGCCAGCAGCCAAGATTTGGCGGACGGGGGGGCAGGAGAGCAGTACTTC
CASSQDLADGGAGEQYF
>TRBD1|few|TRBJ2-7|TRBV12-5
TGTGCTAGTGGTTTGTCCCCAACCGGGACAGGGGACCCCTACGAGCAGTACTTC
CASGLSPTGTGDPYEQYF
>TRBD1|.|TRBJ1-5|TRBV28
TGTGCCAGCAGTCGAAAGGGACAGGGTAGGCAGCCCCAGCATTTT
CASSRKGQGRQPQHF
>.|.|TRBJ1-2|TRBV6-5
TGTGCCAGCTCCCCAAACCCATGGCAGATCATGGCCTACACCTTC
CASSPNPWQIMAYTF
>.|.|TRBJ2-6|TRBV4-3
TGCGCCAGCAGCCAAGATTTTAGTGGGGGGATTGGGGCCAACGTCCTGACTTTC
CASSQDFSGGIGANVLTF
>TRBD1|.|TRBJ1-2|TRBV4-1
TGCGCCAGCAGCCAAGATAATGGGCAGGGGGCAGTAGGCTACACCTTC
CASSQDNGQGAVGYTF
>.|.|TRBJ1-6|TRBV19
TGTGCCAGTAGTGGACAGAAACAACCCTCAAATTCACCCCTCCACTTT
CASSGQKQPSNSPLHF
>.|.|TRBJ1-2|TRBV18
TGTGCCAGCTCACCAGGGAGCCTGACATATGGCTACACCTTC
CASSPGSLTYGYTF
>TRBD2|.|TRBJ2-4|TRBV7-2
TGTGCCAGCAGCTATAGACTAGCCGACCCGGGAAACATTCAGTACTTC
CASSYRLADPGNIQYF
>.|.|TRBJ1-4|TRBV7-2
TGTGCCAGCAGCTTAGCGCCGGCAACTAACGAAAAACTGTTTTTT
CASSLAPATNEKLFF
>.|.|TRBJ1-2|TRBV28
TGTGCCAGCAGTTTAGACACTAACTATGGCTACACCTTC
CASSLDTNYGYTF
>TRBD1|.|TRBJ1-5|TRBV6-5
TGTGCCAGCAGTTACTCGACAGGGGGCGGTGAGCCCCAGCATTTT
CASSYSTGGGEPQHF
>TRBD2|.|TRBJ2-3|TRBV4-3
TGCGCCAGCAGCCAAGAAGCCGCGGGGGGGCCTCAATTGTATTTT
CASSQEAAGGPQLYF
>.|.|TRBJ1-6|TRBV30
TGTGCCTGGGCCCAGGGAAATGCCTATAATTCACCCCTCCACTTT
CAWAQGNAYNSPLHF
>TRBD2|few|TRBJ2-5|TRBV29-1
TGCAGCGTGGGACTAGCGGGGGGGCAAGAGACCCAGTACTTC
CSVGLAGGQETQYF
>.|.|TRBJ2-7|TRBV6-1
TGTGCCAGCAGTCCCTGGGGGGGGCGTCTCCACGAGCAGTACTTC
CASSPWGGRLHEQYF
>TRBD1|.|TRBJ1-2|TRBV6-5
TGTGCCAGCAGTAACAGGGGGGGGCCGAGTGGCTACACCTTC
CASSNRGGPSGYTF
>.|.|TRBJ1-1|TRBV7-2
TGTGCCAGCAGCGAGTCGGGGGGGACTGAAGCTTTCTTT
CASSESGGTEAFF
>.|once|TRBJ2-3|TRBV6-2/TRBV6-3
TGTGCCAGCAGTTACTCGTTTAAAGCGGTCGCTAGCACAGATACGCAGTATTTT
CASSYSFKAVASTDTQYF
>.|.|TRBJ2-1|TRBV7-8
TGTGCCAGCAGCTTAACTCACTTCTACAATGAGCAGTTCTTC
CASSLTHFYNEQFF
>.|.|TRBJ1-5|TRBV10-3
TGTGCCATCAGTGAGTCGACGAGGGGGTATCAGCCCCAGCATTTT
CAISESTRGYQPQHF
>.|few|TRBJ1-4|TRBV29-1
TGCAGCGTTGAACGGGCCAGGGGTGAAAAACTGTTTTTT
CSVERARGEKLFF
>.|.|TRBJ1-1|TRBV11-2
TGTGCCAGCAGCTTCGTCTTGGGCCAGCACACTGAAGCTTTCTTT
CASSFVLGQHTEAFF
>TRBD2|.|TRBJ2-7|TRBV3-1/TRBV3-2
TGTGCCAGCAGCCAGCCTTTGGGGGGGTCCTACGAGCAGTACTTC
CASSQPLGGSYEQYF
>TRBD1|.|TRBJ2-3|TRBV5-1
TGCGCCAGCAGCTTGGCCTCAGGGGGCAGCACAGATACGCAGTATTTT
CASSLASGGSTDTQYF
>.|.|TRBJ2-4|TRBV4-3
TGCGCCAGCAGCCAGAATAGCAGAGCCAAAAACATTCAGTACTTC
CASSQNSRAKNIQYF
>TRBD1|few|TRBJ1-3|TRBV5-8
TGTGCCAGCAGCTTGGGGACAGGGGGAATGGCAAACACCATATATTTT
CASSLGTGGMANTIYF
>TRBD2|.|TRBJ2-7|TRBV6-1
TGTGCCAGCAGTGGCCCAGCTCCCATAGCGGGAGCTTACGAGCAGTACTTC
CASSGPAPIAGAYEQYF
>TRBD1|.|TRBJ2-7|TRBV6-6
TGTGCCAGCAGTTACGGGACAGGGATTGAGCAGTACTTC
CASSYGTGIEQYF
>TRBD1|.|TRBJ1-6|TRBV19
TGTGCCAGTAGTACTATAACAGGGGATAATTCACCCCTCCACTTT
CASSTITGDNSPLHF
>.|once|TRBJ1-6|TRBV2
TGTGCCAGCAGTGAGATCGCAGGGAATTCACCCCTCCACTTT
CASSEIAGNSPLHF
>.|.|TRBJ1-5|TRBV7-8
TGTGCCAGCAGCTTAGCGCTTTCCGACAGGAGCAATCAGCCCCAGCATTTT
CASSLALSDRSNQPQHF
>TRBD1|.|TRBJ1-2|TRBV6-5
TGTGCCAGCAATAGACAGGGGGCTCTTTCTGGCTACACCTTC
CASNRQGALSGYTF
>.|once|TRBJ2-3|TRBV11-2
TGTGCCAGCAGCTCCACAGGGATTAGGACAGATACGCAGTATTTT
CASSSTGIRTDTQYF
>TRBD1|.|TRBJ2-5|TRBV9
TGTGCCAGCAGCGTAGAGGGACAGATACAAGAGACCCAGTACTTC
CASSVEGQIQETQYF
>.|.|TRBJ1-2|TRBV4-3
TGCGCCAGCAGCCAAACTCAATCTAACAGGGATGGCTACACCTTC
CASSQTQSNRDGYTF
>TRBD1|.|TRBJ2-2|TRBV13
TGTGCCAGCAGCTTACCGGGACAGGGGGCCGCCGGGGAGCTGTTTTTT
CASSLPGQGAAGELFF
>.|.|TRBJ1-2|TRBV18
TGTGCCAGCTCACCCCCCGGCGGGGGCACGCGCTACACCTTC
CASSPPGGGTRYTF
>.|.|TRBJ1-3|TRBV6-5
TGTGCCAGCAGTTTAGTTCAGGGGTATGGAAACACCATATATTTT
CASSLVQGYGNTIYF
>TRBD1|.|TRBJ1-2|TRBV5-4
TGTGCCAGCAGCCCCGTCCCGACAGGGGGCTTTGGCTACACCTTC
CASSPVPTGGFGYTF
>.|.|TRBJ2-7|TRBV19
TGTGCCAGTAGCCGAAGGGAAGGAGGAGGGTCCTACGAGCAGTACTTC
CASSRREGGGSYEQYF